The sample holds a few counts of the clone carrying this T cell receptor beta chain. This sample was taken from a study of shared T cell receptors in the human thymus. The CDR3 contains 15 residues. Repertoires were generated with immunoSEQ multiplex PCR, while TCRdb's copy carries only in-frame clones and drops some. The sample lists about 660,000 clones, more than 70% seen once, with roughly 0.0089% in the top ten. The data were also submitted as part of a second study, on human thymus T cells.

The sample consisted of thymocytes. V usage is TRBV21-1 and J usage is TRBJ2-2; whether TRBD2, the table's D call, matches the DNA was not checked. TRBV21-1 is marked as a pseudogene. The TCR comes from a boy younger than two with a congenital heart defect. DNA for the CDR3: TGTGCCAGCAGGCGGGGGCCCTCAAACACCGGGGAGCTGTTTTTT. It yields the protein CASRRGPSNTGELFF.